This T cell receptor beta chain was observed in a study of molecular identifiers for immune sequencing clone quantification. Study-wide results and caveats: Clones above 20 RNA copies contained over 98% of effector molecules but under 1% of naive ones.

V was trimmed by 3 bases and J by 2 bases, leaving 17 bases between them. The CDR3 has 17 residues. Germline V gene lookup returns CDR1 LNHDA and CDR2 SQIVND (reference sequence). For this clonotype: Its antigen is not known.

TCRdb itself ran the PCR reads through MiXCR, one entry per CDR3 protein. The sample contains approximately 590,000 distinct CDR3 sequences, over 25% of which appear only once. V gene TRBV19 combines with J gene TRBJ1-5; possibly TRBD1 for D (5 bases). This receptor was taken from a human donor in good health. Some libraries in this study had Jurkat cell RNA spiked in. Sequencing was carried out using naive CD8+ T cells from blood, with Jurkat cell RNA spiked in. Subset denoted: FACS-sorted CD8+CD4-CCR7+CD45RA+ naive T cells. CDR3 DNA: TGTGCCAGTAGTATTGGTCCGGGGCCCCTTGGCAATCAGCCCCAGCATTTT. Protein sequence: CASSIGPGPLGNQPQHF.